This T cell receptor beta chain was identified during a study of blood T cell repertoires in COVID-19. Sequenced by immunoSEQ multiplex PCR; TCRdb stores in-frame clones only, minus some. The sample consists of under 150,000 clones, approximately 81% of them appearing once. Germline V gene sequence: CDR1 LNHDA, CDR2 SQIVND (reference sequence). The CDR3 loop spans 15 amino acids. The V gene lost 3 bases and the J gene lost 0 bases, with 9 bases spanning the gap. The sequence was obtained from a woman aged 55-70 years with active or convalescent COVID-19. The sequenced material came from peripheral blood. This chain links TRBV19 with TRBJ1-3; D ambiguous. The CDR3 region is CASSIRQFSGNTIYF. The CDR3 coding sequence is TGTGCCAGTAGTATTCGACAATTCTCTGGAAACACCATATATTTT.